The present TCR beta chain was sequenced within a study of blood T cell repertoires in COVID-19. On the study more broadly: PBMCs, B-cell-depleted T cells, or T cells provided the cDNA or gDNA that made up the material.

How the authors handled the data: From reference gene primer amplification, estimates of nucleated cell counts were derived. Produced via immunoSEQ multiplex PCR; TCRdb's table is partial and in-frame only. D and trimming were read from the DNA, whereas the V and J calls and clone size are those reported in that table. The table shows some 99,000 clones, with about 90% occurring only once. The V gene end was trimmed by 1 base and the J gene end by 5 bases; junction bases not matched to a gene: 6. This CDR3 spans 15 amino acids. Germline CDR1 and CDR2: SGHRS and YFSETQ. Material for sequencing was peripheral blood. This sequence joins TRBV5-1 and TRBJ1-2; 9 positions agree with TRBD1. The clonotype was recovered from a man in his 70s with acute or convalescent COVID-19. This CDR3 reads CASSLTGGADYGYTF. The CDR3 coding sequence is TGCGCCAGCAGCTTGACAGGGGGCGCTGATTATGGCTACACCTTC.